Following are 27 T cell receptor beta chains from one sample sequenced in a study of blood T cell repertoires in COVID-19. The data were produced by immunoSEQ multiplex PCR, yet TCRdb's version contains in-frame clones alone and is incomplete. Of more than 150,000 clones in the sample, less than 85% were seen once. The material sequenced was peripheral blood. Source of these receptors: a human donor in a cohort sampled during active COVID-19.

This clone was seen a handful of times. The genes are TRBV7-8 and TRBJ2-1; maybe TRBD1 (5 bases). CDR1 is SGHVS and CDR2 is FQNEAQ in the germline V gene. V was cut by 4 bases and J by 10 bases, with 14 bases left in between. This CDR3 contains 13 residues. The CDR3 DNA reads as TGTGCCAGCAGCTACCGACAGATCGAAGAGCAGTTCTTC. Its translation: CASSYRQIEEQFF.

The V and J genes are TRBV7-2 and TRBJ2-7; D perhaps matches TRBD2 (7 bases). The CDR3 length is 14 residues. The V gene lost 5 bases and the J gene lost 4 bases, with 15 bases spanning the gap. Germline V CDR1 and CDR2: SGHTA, FQGNSA. DNA for the CDR3: TGTGCCAGCAGCCACGAAGGGGGGGGATACGAGCAGTACTTC. It translates to CASSHEGGGYEQYF.

V and J are TRBV6-6 and TRBJ2-7, with 8 positions matching TRBD2. Losses at the gene ends were 11 bases for V and 2 bases for J; bases not matched to a gene: 14. This CDR3 is 15 amino acids long. The germline CDR1 and CDR2 sequences are MNHNY and SVGAGI (reference sequence). The CDR3 region has the DNA TGTGCCGCCTCCTTGGGGGCGGGGGGCCCCTACGAGCAGTACTTC. Amino acids: CAASLGAGGPYEQYF.

This chain links TRBV7-6 with TRBJ2-1; D is perhaps TRBD1 (5 bases). With 1 base removed from V and 0 bases from J, the gap between germline ends came to 16 bases. Germline loops: CDR1 SGHVS, CDR2 FNYEAQ. The CDR3 sequence is 18 residues long. CDR3 amino acids: CASSLEGVGLSSYNEQFF. The CDR3, as DNA: TGTGCCAGCAGCTTAGAAGGGGTGGGCTTGAGCTCCTACAATGAGCAGTTCTTC. Variable domain in full (rest from reference TRBV7-6 and TRBJ2-1): GAGVSQSPRYKVTKRGQDVALRCDPISGHVSLYWYRQALGQGPEFLTYFNYEAQQDKSGLPNDRFSAERPEGSISTLTIQRTEQRDSAMYRCASSLEGVGLSSYNEQFFGPGTRLTVL.

The chain combines TRBV5-6 with TRBJ1-4; unclear D gene. V lost 4 bases and J 7 bases, leaving 8 bases between the germline ends. Germline V gene lookup returns CDR1 SGHDT and CDR2 YYEEEE. The CDR3 spans 12 residues. CDR3 in amino acids: CASSAAAEKLFF. Written as DNA, the CDR3 is TGTGCCAGCAGCGCGGCGGCTGAAAAACTGTTTTTT.

V is TRBV5-1 and J is TRBJ2-1; unclear D gene. V lost 2 bases and J lost 7, with 7 bases in between. Germline V gene lookup returns CDR1 SGHRS and CDR2 YFSETQ. This CDR3 region has 12 residues. CDR3 coding DNA: TGCGCCAGCAGCTTCTATAGTAATGAGCAGTTCTTC. Its protein is CASSFYSNEQFF.

The chain recombines TRBV13 with TRBJ1-3; 8 bases match TRBD1. V was clipped by 5 bases and J by 3 bases; unmatched bases: 6. Germline CDR1 PRHDT, CDR2 FYEKMQ (reference sequence). The CDR3 totals 15 residues. The CDR3 region has the DNA TGTGCCAGCAGCACCCAGGGGGCTCTTGGAAACACCATATATTTT. Protein product: CASSTQGALGNTIYF.

This chain links TRBV29-1 with TRBJ2-1; 8 positions match TRBD1. The CDR3 has 14 residues. J lost 3 bases, V lost 1 base, and 2 bases had no gene match. The germline V gene has CDR1 SQVTM and CDR2 ANQGSEA. CDR3 nucleotides: TGCAGCGTTGAAGGACAGGGGTACTACAATGAGCAGTTCTTC. This codes for CSVEGQGYYNEQFF.

The rearrangement uses TRBV19 and TRBJ2-3; 8 bases match TRBD2. The V and J ends lost 1 base and 3 bases, in that order; junction bases with no gene match: 3. Germline V lookup: CDR1 LNHDA, CDR2 SQIVND (reference sequence). This CDR3 has 15 amino acids. DNA for the CDR3: TGTGCCAGTAGTATAGGTAGCGGGGTAACAGATACGCAGTATTTT. This translates into CASSIGSGVTDTQYF.

The genes are TRBV10-1 and TRBJ1-1; TRBD1 is a possible D gene (6 bases). The CDR3 contains 19 residues. In germline, CDR1 is WNHNN, CDR2 SYGVQD (reference sequence). V lost 6 bases and J lost 6, with 32 bases in between. As DNA, the CDR3 is TGCGCCAGCAGAAAGAAGGGGGGGGGCGAGTCGGTGAGTTTTTCTGAAGCTTTCTTT. This sequence encodes CASRKKGGGESVSFSEAFF.

There are a few counts of this clone. This chain links TRBV20-1 with TRBJ2-1, with a possible D match to TRBD2 (5 bases). The CDR3 is 11 amino acids. V was shortened by 4 bases and J by 12 bases, with 13 bases between the two germline ends. The germline gives CDR1 DFQATT, CDR2 SNEGSKA (reference sequence). CDR3 bases: TGCAGTGCTAATCACCCTCGGGGGCAGTTCTTC. This translates into CSANHPRGQFF.

CDR3 loop: CASTSPGDYGYTF. CDR3 in DNA: TGTGCCAGTACCTCCCCAGGGGACTATGGCTACACCTTC. V gene TRBV19 combines with J gene TRBJ1-2; weak D call: TRBD1 (6 bases). V dropped 7 bases and J dropped 3 bases, with 12 bases sitting between them. The CDR3 is made up of 13 amino acids. Germline V lookup: CDR1 LNHDA, CDR2 SQIVND (reference sequence).

The chain employs TRBV7-9 and TRBJ1-1; D not resolved. CDR3 length: 13 amino acids. CDR1 is SEHNR, CDR2 FQNEAQ, per germline (reference sequence). The germline V and J ends were trimmed by 3 bases and 4 bases, with 9 bases remaining between them. CDR3 DNA: TGTGCCAGCAGCTTCAACACGGGCACTGAAGCTTTCTTT. Its translation is CASSFNTGTEAFF. Variable domain in full (rest from reference TRBV7-9 and TRBJ1-1): DTGVSQNPRHKITKRGQNVTFRCDPISEHNRLYWYRQTLGQGPEFLTYFQNEAQLEKSRLLSDRFSAERPKGSFSTLEIQRTEQGDSAMYLCASSFNTGTEAFFGQGTRLTVV.

This chain connects TRBV2 to TRBJ1-2; 7 bases match TRBD1. CDR1 is SNHLY and CDR2 is FYNNEI in the germline V gene. The CDR3 loop spans 13 amino acids. J lost 7 bases, V lost 4 bases, and 6 bases had no gene match. DNA of the CDR3: TGTGCCAGCAGTGTAGAGGGGGCGGCTGGCTACACCTTC. This encodes CASSVEGAAGYTF.

J is TRBJ2-7 and V is TRBV14; no firm D call. This CDR3 contains 14 residues. V was clipped by 1 base and J by 3 bases, with 10 bases between them. Germline lookup yields CDR1 SGHDN and CDR2 FVKESK. The CDR3 DNA reads TGTGCCAGCAGCCAAGGCATCGCGGACTACGAGCAGTACTTC. Residues: CASSQGIADYEQYF. Full variable domain (remainder filled in from reference TRBV14 and TRBJ2-7): EAGVTQFPSHSVIEKGQTVTLRCDPISGHDNLYWYRRVMGKEIKFLLHFVKESKQDESGMPNNRFLAERTGGTYSTLKVQPAELEDSGVYFCASSQGIADYEQYFGPGTRLTVT.

V gene TRBV15 combines with J gene TRBJ2-7; a possible D gene is TRBD2 (5 bases). V gave up 1 base and J gave up 7 bases, with 14 bases separating them. CDR3 length equals 14 residues. Germline loops: CDR1 LNHNV, CDR2 YYDKDF (reference sequence). The CDR3 nucleotides read TGTGCCACCAGCAGAGTGAAACTAGTGTCAGAGCAGTACTTC. This gives the protein CATSRVKLVSEQYF.

The chain combines TRBV6-4 with TRBJ1-4; TRBD1 matches at 10 bases. The CDR3 totals 16 residues. Germline CDR1 MRHNA, CDR2 SNTAGT. V lost 5 bases, J lost 7 bases, and 10 bases stayed unmatched. The CDR3 coding sequence is TGTGCCAGCAGTCCTAATTGGACAGGGGGGATTGAAAAACTGTTTTTT. Encoded protein: CASSPNWTGGIEKLFF.

The chain links TRBV19 to TRBJ1-2; D is uncertain. This CDR3 spans 13 amino acids. The V and J ends lost 6 bases and 4 bases respectively, with 12 bases between them. Germline V lookup: CDR1 LNHDA, CDR2 SQIVND (reference sequence). In nucleotides, the CDR3 is TGTGCCAGTAGCCTGACAATAGGCTATGGCTACACCTTC. This translates into CASSLTIGYGYTF.

The chain combines TRBV10-3 with TRBJ1-5, with a possible D match to TRBD1 (5 bases). The CDR3 is 15 residues long. Germline-derived CDR1 and CDR2 are ENHRY and SYGVKD. V was shortened by 10 bases and J by 0 bases, with 16 bases between the two germline ends. The CDR3 loop reads CATQTDRNSNQPQHF. CDR3 DNA: TGTGCCACCCAAACTGACAGAAATAGCAATCAGCCCCAGCATTTT.

With regard to this clone: The sample contains more than one DNA sequence encoding this CDR3. This sequence joins TRBV10-3 and TRBJ1-2; possible D gene TRBD1, 5 bases. In germline, CDR1 is ENHRY, CDR2 SYGVKD. V shed 8 bases and J shed 4 bases, with 8 bases lying between them. The CDR3 is 11 amino acids. Here the CDR3 DNA reads TGTGCCATCGGAGACAGCTATGGCTACACCTTC. It yields the protein CAIGDSYGYTF.

The rearrangement uses TRBV5-5 and TRBJ2-7; 13 positions agree with TRBD2. The CDR3 spans 18 residues. After removal of 3 bases from V and 4 bases from J, the junction contained 13 bases not matched to a gene. The germline CDR1 and CDR2 sequences are SGHKS and YYEKEE (reference sequence). The CDR3 region is CASSSMPGTSGASYEQYF. Written as DNA, the CDR3 is TGTGCCAGCAGCTCAATGCCCGGGACTAGCGGGGCCTCTTACGAGCAGTACTTC.

The chain couples TRBV7-9 to TRBJ1-4; D perhaps matches TRBD1 (6 bases). The germline CDR1 and CDR2 sequences are SEHNR and FQNEAQ (reference sequence). The CDR3 is made up of 16 amino acids. With 5 bases removed from V and 5 bases from J, the gap between germline ends came to 18 bases. The CDR3: CASSRNIGGRNEKLFF. For the CDR3, the DNA is TGTGCCAGCAGCCGCAACATCGGGGGGCGAAATGAAAAACTGTTTTTT. Variable domain in full (rest from reference TRBV7-9 and TRBJ1-4): DTGVSQNPRHKITKRGQNVTFRCDPISEHNRLYWYRQTLGQGPEFLTYFQNEAQLEKSRLLSDRFSAERPKGSFSTLEIQRTEQGDSAMYLCASSRNIGGRNEKLFFGSGTQLSVL.

This clone came up once. The chain has TRBV18 and TRBJ1-5, with TRBD1 matching over 11 bases. Germline CDR1 reads KGHSH; CDR2 reads LQKENI. The trim removed 6 bases at V and 4 bases at J, leaving 5 bases unmatched. The CDR3 totals 15 residues. The CDR3 nucleotides read TGTGCCAGCTCCCCGGGACAGGGGGAGAATCAGCCCCAGCATTTT. As protein: CASSPGQGENQPQHF.

The chain is built from TRBV5-1 and TRBJ1-2, with a tentative D call TRBD1 (5 bases). This CDR3 has 14 amino acids. Germline-derived CDR1 and CDR2 are SGHRS and YFSETQ. The V and J ends lost 4 bases and 8 bases respectively, with 18 bases between them. The CDR3 sequence is CASSPAGVGEGYTF. The CDR3 DNA is TGCGCCAGCAGCCCAGCGGGGGTCGGGGAGGGCTACACCTTC.

CDR3 DNA: TGTGCCAGCAGCTTGCCGGGGGTTAATGAGCAGTTCTTC. Translated: CASSLPGVNEQFF. This chain connects TRBV5-6 to TRBJ2-1, with a tentative D call TRBD2 (6 bases). Germline assignment: CDR1 SGHDT and CDR2 YYEEEE. The CDR3 sequence is 13 residues long. V was trimmed by 1 base and J by 7 bases, leaving 9 bases between them.

This chain joins TRBV29-1 and TRBJ1-2, with 7 bases identical to TRBD1. Germline trimming cut 4 bases from V and 6 bases from J; bases unmatched to any gene: 2. This CDR3 is 11 amino acids long. Germline CDR1 is SQVTM and CDR2 is ANQGSEA. CDR3 coding DNA: TGCAGCGTTGCGACAGGGAATGGCTACACCTTC. Its protein is CSVATGNGYTF.

V usage is TRBV7-2 and J usage is TRBJ2-2, with 9 positions matching TRBD2. The CDR3 spans 16 residues. V shed 2 bases and J 3 bases; nucleotides not matched to a gene: 4. The germline V gene encodes CDR1 SGHTA and CDR2 FQGNSA. The CDR3 region is CASSLRRGGHTGELFF. The DNA of the CDR3 is TGTGCCAGCAGCTTACGGCGGGGGGGCCACACCGGGGAGCTGTTTTTT.